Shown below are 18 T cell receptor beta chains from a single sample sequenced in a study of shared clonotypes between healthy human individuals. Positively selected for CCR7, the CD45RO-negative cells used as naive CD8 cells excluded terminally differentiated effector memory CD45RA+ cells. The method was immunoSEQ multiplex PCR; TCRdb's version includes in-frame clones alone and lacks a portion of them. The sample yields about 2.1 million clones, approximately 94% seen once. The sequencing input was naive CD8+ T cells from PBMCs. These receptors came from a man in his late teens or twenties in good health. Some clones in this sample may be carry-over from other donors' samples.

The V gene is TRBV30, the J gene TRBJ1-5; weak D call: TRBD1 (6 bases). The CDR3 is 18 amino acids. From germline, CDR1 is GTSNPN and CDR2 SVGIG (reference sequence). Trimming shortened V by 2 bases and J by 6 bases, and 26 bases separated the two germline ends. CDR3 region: CAWSFFWTVKNVGQPQHF. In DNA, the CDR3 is TGTGCCTGGAGTTTTTTTTGGACAGTAAAAAACGTAGGTCAGCCCCAGCATTTT.

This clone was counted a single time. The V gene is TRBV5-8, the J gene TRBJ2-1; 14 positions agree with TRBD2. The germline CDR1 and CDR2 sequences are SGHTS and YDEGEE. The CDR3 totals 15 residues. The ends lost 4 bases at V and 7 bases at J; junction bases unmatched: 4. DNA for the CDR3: TGTGCCAGCAGCCCGGGACTAGCGGGAGAAAATGAGCAGTTCTTC. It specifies CASSPGLAGENEQFF.

The CDR3 sequence: CASSIPTSEQFF. The CDR3 DNA reads TGTGCCAGCAGCATACCCACGAGTGAGCAGTTCTTC. The V gene is TRBV9, the J gene TRBJ2-1; D remains unclear. The length of the CDR3 is 12 residues. V dropped 4 bases and J dropped 9 bases, with 11 bases sitting between them. CDR1 and CDR2 (germline): SGDLS, YYNGEE.

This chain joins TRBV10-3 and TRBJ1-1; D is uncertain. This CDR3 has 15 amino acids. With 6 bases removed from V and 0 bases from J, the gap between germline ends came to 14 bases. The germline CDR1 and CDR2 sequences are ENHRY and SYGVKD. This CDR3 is CAISPAAPMNTEAFF. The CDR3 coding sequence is TGTGCCATCAGCCCTGCGGCACCAATGAACACTGAAGCTTTCTTT.

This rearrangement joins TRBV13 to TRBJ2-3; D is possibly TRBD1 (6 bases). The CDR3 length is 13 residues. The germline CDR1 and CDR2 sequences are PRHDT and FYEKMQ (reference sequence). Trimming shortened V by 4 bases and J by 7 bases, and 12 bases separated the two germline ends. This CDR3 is CASSSEGDYTQYF. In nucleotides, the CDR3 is TGTGCCAGCAGCTCCGAGGGGGATTATACGCAGTATTTT.

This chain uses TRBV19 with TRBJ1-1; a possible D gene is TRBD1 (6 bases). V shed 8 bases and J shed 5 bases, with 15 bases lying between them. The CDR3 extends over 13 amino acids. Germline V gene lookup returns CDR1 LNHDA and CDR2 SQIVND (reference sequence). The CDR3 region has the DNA TGTGCCAGTGGGGGGCGGATTCGGACTGAAGCTTTCTTT. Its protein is CASGGRIRTEAFF.

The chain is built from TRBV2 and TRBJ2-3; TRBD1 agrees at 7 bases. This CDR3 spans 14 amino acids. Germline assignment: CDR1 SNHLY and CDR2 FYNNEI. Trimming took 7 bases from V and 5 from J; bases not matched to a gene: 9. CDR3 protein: CASTSEQGEDTQYF. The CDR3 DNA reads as TGTGCCAGCACCTCGGAGCAGGGGGAAGATACGCAGTATTTT.

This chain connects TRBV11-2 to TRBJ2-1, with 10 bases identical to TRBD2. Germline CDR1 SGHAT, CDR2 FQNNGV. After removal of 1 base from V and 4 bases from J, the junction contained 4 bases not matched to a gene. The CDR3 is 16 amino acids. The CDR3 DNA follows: TGTGCCAGCAGCTTAGTGGCTAGCGGGGGATACAATGAGCAGTTCTTC. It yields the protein CASSLVASGGYNEQFF.

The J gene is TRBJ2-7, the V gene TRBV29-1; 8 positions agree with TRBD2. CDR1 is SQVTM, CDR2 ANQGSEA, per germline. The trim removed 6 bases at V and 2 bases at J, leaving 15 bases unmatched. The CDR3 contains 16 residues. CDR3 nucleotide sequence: TGCAGCGTATGGTTCGCGCGGGAGGATCCAACCTACGAGCAGTACTTC. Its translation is CSVWFAREDPTYEQYF.

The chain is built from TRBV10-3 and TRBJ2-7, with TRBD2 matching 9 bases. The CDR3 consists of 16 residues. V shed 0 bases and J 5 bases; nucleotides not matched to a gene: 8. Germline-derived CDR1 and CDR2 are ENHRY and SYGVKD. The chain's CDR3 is CAISESVAGGLNEQYF. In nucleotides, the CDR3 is TGTGCCATCAGTGAGTCAGTTGCGGGAGGGTTAAACGAGCAGTACTTC.

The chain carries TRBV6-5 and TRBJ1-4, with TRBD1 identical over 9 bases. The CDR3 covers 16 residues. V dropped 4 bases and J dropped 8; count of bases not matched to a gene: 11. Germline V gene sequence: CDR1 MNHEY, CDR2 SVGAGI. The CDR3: CASSSGQGGSGEKLFF. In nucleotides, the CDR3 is TGTGCCAGCAGTTCGGGACAGGGAGGATCGGGAGAAAAACTGTTTTTT.

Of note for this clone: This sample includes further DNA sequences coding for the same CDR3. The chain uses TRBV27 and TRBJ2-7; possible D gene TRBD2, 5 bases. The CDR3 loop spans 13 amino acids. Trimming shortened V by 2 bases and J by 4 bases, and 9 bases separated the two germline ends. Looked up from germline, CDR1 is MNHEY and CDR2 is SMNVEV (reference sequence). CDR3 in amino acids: CASSLGSGYEQYF. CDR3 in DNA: TGTGCCAGCAGTTTAGGGTCGGGATACGAGCAGTACTTC.

CDR3 nucleotide sequence: TGTGCCAGCAGCCAAGGTTTGGTACTAACCACAGATACGCAGTATTTT. It translates to CASSQGLVLTTDTQYF. This chain links TRBV14 with TRBJ2-3; the D is unclear. The germline CDR1 and CDR2 sequences are SGHDN and FVKESK. CDR3 length equals 16 residues. With 1 base removed from V and 2 bases from J, the gap between germline ends came to 13 bases.

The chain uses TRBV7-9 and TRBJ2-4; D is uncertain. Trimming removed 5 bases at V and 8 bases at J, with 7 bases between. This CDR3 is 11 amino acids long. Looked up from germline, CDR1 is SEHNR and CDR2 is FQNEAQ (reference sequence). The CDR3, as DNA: TGTGCCAGCAGCCTGAATCACATTCAGTACTTC. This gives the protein CASSLNHIQYF. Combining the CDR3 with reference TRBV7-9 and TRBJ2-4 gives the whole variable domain DTGVSQNPRHKITKRGQNVTFRCDPISEHNRLYWYRQTLGQGPEFLTYFQNEAQLEKSRLLSDRFSAERPKGSFSTLEIQRTEQGDSAMYLCASSLNHIQYFGAGTRLSVL.

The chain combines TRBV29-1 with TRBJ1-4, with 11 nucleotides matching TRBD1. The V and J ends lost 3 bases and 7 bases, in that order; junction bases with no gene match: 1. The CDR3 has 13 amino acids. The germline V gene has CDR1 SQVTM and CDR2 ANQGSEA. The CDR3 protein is CSVEGQGGEKLFF. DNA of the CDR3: TGCAGCGTTGAGGGACAGGGGGGTGAAAAACTGTTTTTT.

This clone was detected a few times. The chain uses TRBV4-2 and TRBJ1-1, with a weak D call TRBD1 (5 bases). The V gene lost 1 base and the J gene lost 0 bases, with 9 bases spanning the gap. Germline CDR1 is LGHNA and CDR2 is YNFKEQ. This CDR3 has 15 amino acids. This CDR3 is CASSQVQGVNTEAFF. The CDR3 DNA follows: TGTGCCAGCAGCCAAGTTCAGGGAGTGAACACTGAAGCTTTCTTT.

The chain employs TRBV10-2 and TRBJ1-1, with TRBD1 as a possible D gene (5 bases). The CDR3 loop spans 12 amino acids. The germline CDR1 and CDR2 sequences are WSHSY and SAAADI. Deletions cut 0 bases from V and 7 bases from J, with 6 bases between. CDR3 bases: TGCGCCAGCAGTGAGTCGGGGCTTGAAGCTTTCTTT. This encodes CASSESGLEAFF.

The CDR3 DNA reads TGTGCCAGCAGCAAAGACCCGTTAGCGGGAGCCTACGAGCAGTACTTC. This translates into CASSKDPLAGAYEQYF. This chain links TRBV21-1 with TRBJ2-7; the table gives TRBD2 as D, unverified against the DNA. TRBV21-1 is a recognized pseudogene. The CDR3 loop spans 16 amino acids.